These 28 T cell receptor beta chains were sequenced from one sample in a study of OX40 agonist ivuxolimab in advanced cancers. Generated by immunoSEQ multiplex PCR, the TCRdb table keeps only in-frame clones and is missing some. The data show approximately 58,000 clones, roughly 84% seen once. The sample here was CD4+ or CD8+ T cells sorted from blood, taken in a trial of the OX40 agonist ivuxolimab. The receptors were sampled from an adult with an advanced solid tumor such as melanoma, head and neck, liver or kidney cancer.

V and J are TRBV5-1 and TRBJ2-1; TRBD1 agrees at 8 bases. The length of the CDR3 is 13 residues. Germline V gene lookup returns CDR1 SGHRS and CDR2 YFSETQ. V was pared by 3 bases and J by 7 bases, with 3 bases of the junction left unmatched. The CDR3 region has the DNA TGCGCCAGCAGCTCCCACAGGGGGAATGAGCAGTTCTTC. It is translated as CASSSHRGNEQFF.

The J gene is TRBJ2-5, the V gene TRBV28; D possibly corresponds to TRBD1 (6 bases). Judging by the DNA end, TRBJ2-7 fits better; the J call may be wrong. Germline V CDR1 and CDR2: MDHEN, SYDVKM. The CDR3 is made up of 14 amino acids. The CDR3 DNA follows: TGTGCCAGCAGTTCCCCGAGGGGGAGCTACGAGCAGTACTTC. This translates into CASSSPRGSYEQYF.

V gene TRBV11-2 combines with J gene TRBJ2-2; 7 bases are shared with TRBD2. The germline V gene has CDR1 SGHAT and CDR2 FQNNGV. The trim removed 0 bases at V and 8 bases at J, leaving 9 bases unmatched. The CDR3 contains 16 residues. The CDR3 DNA is TGTGCCAGCAGCTTAGAACTTCCAGGACTAGGTGGGGAGCTGTTTTTT. This codes for CASSLELPGLGGELFF.

J is TRBJ1-1 and V is TRBV6-5; TRBD1 agrees at 8 bases. J gave up 1 base and V 5 bases, and 0 bases lay outside the gene matches. The CDR3 covers 13 residues. Germline-derived CDR1 and CDR2 are MNHEY and SVGAGI. CDR3 in DNA: TGTGCCAGCAGTGGACAGGGGAACACTGAAGCTTTCTTT. Encoded protein: CASSGQGNTEAFF.

The chain combines TRBV7-8 with TRBJ2-7; tentative D call: TRBD1 (6 bases). V was trimmed by 4 bases and J by 4 bases, leaving 11 bases between them. The CDR3 consists of 13 residues. The germline gives CDR1 SGHVS, CDR2 FQNEAQ. The CDR3 DNA reads as TGTGCCAGCAGCTCGACAGGAGGATACGAGCAGTACTTC. Translated, it gives CASSSTGGYEQYF.

This clone showed up just once. This rearrangement joins TRBV18 to TRBJ2-7; TRBD1 agrees at 7 bases. The CDR3 has 14 residues. In germline, CDR1 is KGHSH, CDR2 LQKENI. After removal of 2 bases from V and 5 bases from J, the junction contained 6 bases not matched to a gene. CDR3 residues: CASSPSEGAHEQYF. CDR3 coding DNA: TGTGCCAGCTCACCATCCGAGGGGGCCCACGAGCAGTACTTC.

The chain recombines TRBV4-1 with TRBJ2-3, with D unresolved. Germline values: CDR1 MGHRA, CDR2 YSYEKL. The V gene lost 0 bases and the J gene lost 8 bases, with 6 bases spanning the gap. This CDR3 comprises 12 residues. The CDR3 DNA sequence: TGCGCCAGCAGCCAAGAAATCGGTACGCAGTATTTT. This sequence encodes CASSQEIGTQYF.

The chain links TRBV7-9 to TRBJ2-7, with 12 positions matching TRBD2. CDR3 length: 15 residues. Germline CDR1 is SEHNR and CDR2 is FQNEAQ (reference sequence). The junction had 7 bases not matched to a gene; V was cut back by 5 bases and J by 5 bases. The CDR3 region has the DNA TGTGCCAGCAGCCCGACTAGCGGGAGAATTGACGAGCAGTACTTC. Protein: CASSPTSGRIDEQYF.

The chain uses TRBV30 and TRBJ1-2, with 7 bases identical to TRBD1. The CDR3 loop spans 13 amino acids. From germline, CDR1 is GTSNPN and CDR2 SVGIG (reference sequence). V lost 0 bases, J lost 8 bases, and 6 bases stayed unmatched. The CDR3: CAWSVGGGGGYTF. CDR3 nucleotide sequence: TGTGCCTGGAGTGTAGGGGGCGGAGGAGGCTACACCTTC.

This clone was seen just once. The rearrangement joins TRBV7-8 to TRBJ1-2; D not resolved. Trimming took 4 bases from V and 7 from J, leaving 19 bases between them. The CDR3 runs to 15 residues. The germline V gene encodes CDR1 SGHVS and CDR2 FQNEAQ. The CDR3 DNA sequence: TGTGCCAGCAGCTCCGGCACAAAGGGTTTTGGTGGCTACACCTTC. Protein sequence: CASSSGTKGFGGYTF. Full variable domain (missing parts from reference TRBV7-8 and TRBJ1-2): GAGVSQSPRYKVAKRGQDVALRCDPISGHVSLFWYQQALGQGPEFLTYFQNEAQLDKSGLPSDRFFAERPEGSVSTLKIQRTQQEDSAVYLCASSSGTKGFGGYTFGSGTRLTVV.

This clone came up once. The chain joins TRBV1 to TRBJ2-1; the table gives TRBD2 as D, unverified against the DNA. TRBV1 is an annotated pseudogene. The CDR3 has 17 amino acids. Here the CDR3 DNA reads TGCACCAGCAGCCAAGATCACCCCCTACCGGGCTACAATGAGCAGTTCTTC. It specifies CTSSQDHPLPGYNEQFF.

The J gene is TRBJ2-2, the V gene TRBV28; 11 bases fit TRBD2. CDR3 length: 14 amino acids. J gave up 4 bases and V 6 bases, and 1 base lay outside the gene matches. In germline, CDR1 is MDHEN, CDR2 SYDVKM. CDR3 nucleotides: TGTGCCAGCAGACTAGCGGGGGCCACCGGGGAGCTGTTTTTT. Amino acids: CASRLAGATGELFF.

The V call is TRBV7-6, the J call TRBJ2-7, with 7 bases identical to TRBD1. The V gene end was trimmed by 5 bases and the J gene end by 3 bases; junction bases not matched to a gene: 7. The CDR3 extends over 14 amino acids. Germline lookup yields CDR1 SGHVS and CDR2 FNYEAQ. For the CDR3, the DNA is TGTGCCAGCAGCCCCCCGACAGGGATCTACGAGCAGTACTTC. This codes for CASSPPTGIYEQYF.

This rearrangement joins TRBV21-1 to TRBJ2-7; the DNA was not used to check the table's D call, TRBD1. TRBV21-1 is an annotated pseudogene. The CDR3 spans 12 residues. The CDR3: CASSKGQEQQYF. CDR3 coding DNA: TGTGCCAGCAGCAAGGGACAGGAGCAGCAGTACTTC.

This sequence joins TRBV29-1 and TRBJ2-6, with D perhaps TRBD1 (6 bases). Trimming stripped 3 bases from V and 0 bases from J, with 12 bases between. The CDR3 has 16 amino acids. In germline, CDR1 is SQVTM, CDR2 ANQGSEA. The CDR3 DNA is TGCAGCGTTGAGAAGACAGGTAGCTCTGGGGCCAACGTCCTGACTTTC. Translated, it gives CSVEKTGSSGANVLTF.

The genes are TRBV5-6 and TRBJ2-2; 10 bases line up with TRBD2. This CDR3 contains 18 residues. In germline, CDR1 is SGHDT, CDR2 YYEEEE. V shed 4 bases, J shed 0 bases, and the junction held 9 bases outside the gene matches. This CDR3 is CASSPPPGLAPNTGELFF. The CDR3 DNA follows: TGTGCCAGCAGCCCACCGCCGGGACTAGCGCCGAACACCGGGGAGCTGTTTTTT.

The chain carries TRBV7-6 and TRBJ2-5; D is unclear. V dropped 5 bases and J dropped 0 bases, with 7 bases sitting between them. CDR3 size: 13 residues. CDR1 and CDR2 (germline): SGHVS, FNYEAQ. CDR3 protein: CASSANYQETQYF. The CDR3 nucleotides read TGTGCCAGCAGCGCGAACTACCAAGAGACCCAGTACTTC.

The rearrangement joins TRBV15 to TRBJ1-5, with D uncertain. This CDR3 is built from 15 residues. The V end lost 5 bases, the J end lost 5 bases, and 16 bases lay between the germline ends. CDR1 is LNHNV, CDR2 YYDKDF, per germline (reference sequence). The CDR3 loop is CATSSGRTADQPQHF. The CDR3 DNA reads TGTGCCACCAGCTCCGGACGGACGGCCGATCAGCCCCAGCATTTT.

The V call is TRBV5-1, the J call TRBJ2-3; TRBD2 aligns across 10 bases. Germline loops: CDR1 SGHRS, CDR2 YFSETQ. CDR3 size: 19 residues. Losses at the gene ends were 2 bases for V and 0 bases for J; bases not matched to a gene: 12. The CDR3 bases are TGCGCCAGCAGCTTTTTGACATCGGGACTAGCGAGTAGCACAGATACGCAGTATTTT. Amino acids: CASSFLTSGLASSTDTQYF.

V is TRBV10-3 and J is TRBJ2-2, with 8 bases matching TRBD2. The CDR3 consists of 16 residues. The germline gives CDR1 ENHRY, CDR2 SYGVKD. With V trimmed by 6 bases and J by 3 bases, 9 bases remained unmatched. CDR3 nucleotides: TGTGCCATCAGCCCCAGCGGGAGTACGGACACCGGGGAGCTGTTTTTT. It yields the protein CAISPSGSTDTGELFF.

The J gene is TRBJ2-1, the V gene TRBV1; the DNA was not used to check the table's D call, TRBD2. TRBV1 is a documented pseudogene. This CDR3 region has 16 residues. The CDR3 sequence: CTSSQDRGLASNEQFF. The CDR3 coding sequence is TGCACCAGCAGCCAAGATCGAGGACTAGCATCCAATGAGCAGTTCTTC.

Sample share makes this clone medium-sized. The rearrangement joins TRBV6-1 to TRBJ1-2; 7 nucleotides align to TRBD1. CDR1 and CDR2 (germline): MNHNS, SASEGT. The CDR3 spans 14 residues. J was trimmed by 4 bases and V by 6 bases; bases with no gene match: 8. DNA of the CDR3: TGTGCCAGCAGGACGACAGGGTTCAGCTATGGCTACACCTTC. This encodes CASRTTGFSYGYTF.

The chain's CDR3 is CASSQDSGGRAGEQYF. Written as DNA, the CDR3 is TGTGCCAGCAGCCAAGATTCCGGCGGGAGGGCCGGCGAGCAGTACTTC. The chain joins TRBV14 to TRBJ2-7; 9 positions match TRBD2. Germline trimming cut 0 bases from V and 6 bases from J; bases unmatched to any gene: 9. CDR1 and CDR2 (germline): SGHDN, FVKESK. The CDR3 contains 16 residues.

This clone has a single count. This sequence joins TRBV10-3 and TRBJ1-2; 7 nucleotides align to TRBD1. V was clipped by 5 bases and J by 0 bases; unmatched bases: 9. Germline V gives CDR1 ENHRY, CDR2 SYGVKD. This CDR3 is 16 amino acids long. CDR3 sequence (DNA): TGTGCCATCAGTTCGCCCGGGACAGCTGCTAACTATGGCTACACCTTC. Protein sequence: CAISSPGTAANYGYTF.

As for this clone: At one end the junction does not follow the germline gene, possibly because of a read error. The chain employs TRBV7-7 and TRBJ2-1, with 7 positions matching TRBD2. CDR1 is SSHAT and CDR2 is FNYEAQ in the germline V gene (reference sequence). This CDR3 has 13 residues. CDR3 nucleotides: TGTGCTAGCAGCCTAGCGGATAACAATGAGCAGTTCTTC. Its protein is CASSLADNNEQFF.

The CDR3 region is CASSDLAGATDTQYF. The CDR3 DNA follows: TGTGCCAGCAGTGACCTAGCGGGGGCCACAGATACGCAGTATTTT. The chain links TRBV6-1 to TRBJ2-3; 10 nucleotides line up with TRBD2. The ends lost 3 bases at V and 2 bases at J; junction bases unmatched: 2. The CDR3 consists of 15 residues. CDR1 is MNHNS, CDR2 SASEGT, per germline.

This clone showed up just once. This rearrangement joins TRBV9 to TRBJ1-6; possibly TRBD1 for D (5 bases). CDR1 SGDLS and CDR2 YYNGEE come from the germline V gene. The CDR3 extends over 14 amino acids. V was pared by 4 bases and J by 6 bases, with 11 bases between. The CDR3 loop reads CASSPRQSNSPLHF. In DNA form, the CDR3 reads TGTGCCAGCAGCCCTCGACAGAGTAATTCACCCCTCCACTTT.

V gene TRBV5-1 combines with J gene TRBJ2-1; D call uncertain. Germline values: CDR1 SGHRS, CDR2 YFSETQ. This CDR3 region has 14 residues. V lost 0 bases to trimming and J lost 2 bases, with 6 bases between them. DNA for the CDR3: TGCGCCAGCAGCTTGGCACAGACCTACAATGAGCAGTTCTTC. This translates into CASSLAQTYNEQFF.